Listed below are T cell receptor beta chains from one sample, sequenced in a study of cytomegalovirus exposure and HLA in healthy donors. Sequencing used immunoSEQ multiplex PCR; TCRdb keeps in-frame clones, though not all of them. The data hold approximately 130,000 clones, with over 75% observed a single time. Specimen: PBMCs. The receptor set was obtained from a woman aged 25-40 years in good health and CMV-seronegative. CDR3s include the opening cysteine and the closing phenylalanine or tryptophan. A D gene is named only where the DNA matches it firmly. A row's size may be missing; if present it is once, few, many or a size class.

>-|TRBJ1-1|TRBV7-3|-
TGTGCCAGCAGCTTAATGGGGCAGAACACTGAAGCTTTCTTT
CASSLMGQNTEAFF
>-|TRBJ2-3|TRBV20-1|TRBD2
TGCAGTGCGGGACTATCGGATACGCAGTATTTT
CSAGLSDTQYF
>-|TRBJ2-7|TRBV5-6|TRBD2
TGTGCCAGCAGCTTCGGACTAGCGGGGGGAACCTACGAGCAGTACTTC
CASSFGLAGGTYEQYF
>-|TRBJ1-1|TRBV7-8|-
TGTGCCAGCAGCCTTAAAGCGCCCATAAGCATCGGCGCTTTCTTT
CASSLKAPISIGAFF
>many|TRBJ2-3|TRBV19|-
TGTGCCAGTAGTATATCTAGAACTGCCACAGATACGCAGTATTTT
CASSISRTATDTQYF
>-|TRBJ2-7|TRBV15|-
TGTGCCACCAGCAGAGATGCCCCCAGGAAACCCCTTGACGAGCAGTACTTC
CATSRDAPRKPLDEQYF
>-|TRBJ2-7|TRBV6-1|TRBD1
TGTGCCAGCAGGGAAAGTTGGGGACAGGCGAGCTCCTACGAGCAGTACTTC
CASRESWGQASSYEQYF
>-|TRBJ2-2|TRBV7-2|TRBD2
TGTGCCAGCAGCTTACTAGCGGGGGCCAACACCGGGGAGCTGTTTTTT
CASSLLAGANTGELFF
>-|TRBJ1-6|TRBV5-6|-
TGTGCCAGCAGCTTTGAAGGGGCGGATAATTCACCCCTCCACTTT
CASSFEGADNSPLHF
>-|TRBJ2-1|TRBV7-9|TRBD2
TGTGCCAGCAGCTTAGTGGGAGGAGCGGGGGCCCTCTCCTACAATGAGCAGTTCTTC
CASSLVGGAGALSYNEQFF
>-|TRBJ2-3|TRBV11-2|-
TGTGCCAGCAGCTTAGGAGACACAGATACGCAGTATTTT
CASSLGDTDTQYF
>-|TRBJ2-5|TRBV4-1|TRBD2
TGCGCCAGCAGCCGGCTAGCGGGGGGGCTAGAGACCCAGTACTTC
CASSRLAGGLETQYF
>once|TRBJ1-5|TRBV7-8|TRBD1
TGTGCCAGCAGCTTAGTAGACAGGGGGTTTAGCAATCAGCCCCAGCATTTT
CASSLVDRGFSNQPQHF
>-|TRBJ2-7|TRBV27|-
TGTGCCAGCAGTTCCCTCCTGACAGCCCGCGAGCAGTACTTC
CASSSLLTAREQYF
>-|TRBJ1-1|TRBV28|-
TGTGCCAGCAGGTCGACAGTTAACACTGAAGCTTTCTTT
CASRSTVNTEAFF
>-|TRBJ2-5|TRBV5-1|-
TGCGCCAGCAGCTCCACAGGGATACAAGAGACCCAGTACTTC
CASSSTGIQETQYF
>-|TRBJ2-3|TRBV11-3|-
TGTGCCAGCAGCCACTCCCTAGATACGCAGTATTTT
CASSHSLDTQYF
>-|TRBJ1-2|TRBV30|-
TGTGCCTGGATGGGGGGATCAGGAGGCTACACCTTC
CAWMGGSGGYTF
>-|TRBJ1-5|TRBV6-6|-
TGTGCCAGCAGTTACAGTCGTCCCGGGGGTCAGCCCCAGCATTTT
CASSYSRPGGQPQHF
>-|TRBJ2-5|TRBV13|-
TGTGCCAGCAGCTTAGGGGAAAGGGGAAGGCAAGAGACCCAGTACTTC
CASSLGERGRQETQYF
>-|TRBJ2-3|TRBV4-3|TRBD2
TGCGCCAGCAGCCCCCCGGGACTAGTGAGCAGCACAGATACGCAGTATTTT
CASSPPGLVSSTDTQYF
>-|TRBJ2-5|TRBV9|-
TGTGCCAGCAGCGTAGGTGGGGGGGGCCGGGAGACCCAGTACTTC
CASSVGGGGRETQYF
>few|TRBJ2-1|TRBV5-4|-
TGTGCCAGCAGCCGGGACAATGAGCAGTTCTTC
CASSRDNEQFF
>few|TRBJ2-7|TRBV7-9|-
TGTGCCAGCAGCTTAGCGCAGGGCAGTTACTACGAGCAGTACTTC
CASSLAQGSYYEQYF
>once|TRBJ1-6|TRBV7-9|TRBD1
TGTGCCAGCAGCTCCGGACAGGCCGCCTCACCCCTCCACTTT
CASSSGQAASPLHF
>-|TRBJ1-6|TRBV19|TRBD1
TGTGCCAGTAGTATGGACAGGGGAAGCTCCTATAATTCACCCCTCCACTTT
CASSMDRGSSYNSPLHF
>-|TRBJ1-1|TRBV5-4|-
TGTGCCAGCAGCTCCCTCGTGGGGCGGGCTTTCTTT
CASSSLVGRAFF